Following are 2 T cell receptor beta chains from one sample sequenced in a study of shared clonotypes between healthy human individuals (dated by TCRdb to about 2020). Receptors were amplified or captured by the immunoSEQ multiplex PCR assay. TCRdb took over this immuneACCESS table, retaining in-frame rearrangements with V and J assigned. Such tables are incomplete; in checked studies, under half of the missing clones stem from an unresolved V gene, and the remainder is unexplained. The sample table holds about 700,000 clones, of which around 72% were seen once. The ten largest clones take up approximately 1.6% of the sample. Sequencing was performed on memory CD4+ T cells sorted from blood. Sample cell subset or site, as interpreted from the label and publication: CD45RA-negative fraction. Receptors originate from a woman aged 25-40 years in good health.

The rearrangement uses TRBV2 and TRBJ1-2; TRBD1 is a possible D gene (6 bases). This CDR3 is built from 15 residues. V lost 6 bases to trimming and J lost 2 bases, with 16 bases between them. Germline V lookup: CDR1 SNHLY, CDR2 FYNNEI. Here the CDR3 DNA reads TGTGCCAGCAGCACAAAGCAGGGGCCCAACTATGGCTACACCTTC. It codes for CASSTKQGPNYGYTF.

V gene TRBV28 combines with J gene TRBJ2-1; D gene unclear. Trimming cost V 6 bases and J 0 bases, with 12 bases left between them. Germline lookup yields CDR1 MDHEN and CDR2 SYDVKM. CDR3 length equals 15 residues. This CDR3 reads CASSIRASSYNEQFF. The CDR3 nucleotides read TGTGCCAGCAGCATACGAGCTAGCTCCTACAATGAGCAGTTCTTC.